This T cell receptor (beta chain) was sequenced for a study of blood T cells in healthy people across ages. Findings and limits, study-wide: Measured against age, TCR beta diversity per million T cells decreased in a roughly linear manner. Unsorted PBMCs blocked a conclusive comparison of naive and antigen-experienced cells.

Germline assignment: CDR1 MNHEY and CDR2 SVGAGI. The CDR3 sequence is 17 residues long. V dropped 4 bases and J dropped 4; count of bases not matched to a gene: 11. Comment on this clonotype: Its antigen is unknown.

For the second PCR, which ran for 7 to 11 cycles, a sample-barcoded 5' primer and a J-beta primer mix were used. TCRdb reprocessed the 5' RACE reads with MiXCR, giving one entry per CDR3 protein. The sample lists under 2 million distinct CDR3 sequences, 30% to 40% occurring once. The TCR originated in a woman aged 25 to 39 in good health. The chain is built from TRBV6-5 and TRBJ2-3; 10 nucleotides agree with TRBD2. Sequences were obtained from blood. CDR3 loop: CASSSQSSGRRADTQYF. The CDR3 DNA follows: TGTGCCAGCAGTTCCCAAAGTAGCGGGAGGAGGGCAGATACGCAGTATTTT.